This note documents a single T cell receptor (beta chain) sequence. The antigen is undetermined. This CDR3 comprises 14 residues. Trimming cost V 4 bases and J 4 bases; bases outside gene matches: 2. Looked up from germline, CDR1 is KGHDR and CDR2 is SFDVKD. The sample comes from a study of T-cell memory formation after mild COVID-19. The study, taken as a whole, reports: Later expanders leaned toward CD4+, whereas clones contracting from day 15 to 85 were balanced CD4/CD8. Day 37-peaking second-wave clones had unconfirmed SARS-CoV-2 specificity. Some responding clones appeared in pre-infection memory, suggesting cross-reactive memory joined.

It was 5'RACE with constant-segment primers that produced the TCR alpha and TCR beta cDNA libraries, which carried sample barcodes and UMIs. TCRdb itself ran the 5' RACE reads through MiXCR, one entry per CDR3 protein. The top ten clones hold more than 20% of a sample with about 290,000 distinct CDR3 sequences, about 15% of them seen once. The chain combines TRBV24-1 with TRBJ2-5, with 10 nucleotides matching TRBD1. The TCR comes from a man between 18 and 29 years old who had mild COVID-19 (a few samples of this study predate the infection). Cell type and time point are not known. Sequencing was done on a sample of PBMCs or a T cell subset sorted from them (not recorded which). CDR3 nucleotide sequence: TGTGCCACCAGTGACTGGACAGGGGGAGAGACCCAGTACTTC. Translating gives CATSDWTGGETQYF.